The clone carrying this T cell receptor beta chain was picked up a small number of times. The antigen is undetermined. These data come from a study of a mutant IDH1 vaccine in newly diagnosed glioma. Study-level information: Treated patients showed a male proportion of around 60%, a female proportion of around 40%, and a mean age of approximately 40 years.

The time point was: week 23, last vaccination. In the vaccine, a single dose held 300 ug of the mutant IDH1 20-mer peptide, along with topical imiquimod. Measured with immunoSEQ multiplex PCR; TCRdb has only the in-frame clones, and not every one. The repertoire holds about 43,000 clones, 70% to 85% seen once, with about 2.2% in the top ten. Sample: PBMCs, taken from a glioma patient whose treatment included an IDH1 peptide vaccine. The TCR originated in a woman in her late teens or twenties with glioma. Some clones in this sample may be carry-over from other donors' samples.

CDR3 coding DNA: TGCGCCAGCAGCGAGGGGTCGATGAACACTGAAGCTTTCTTT. This codes for CASSEGSMNTEAFF. The chain employs TRBV5-1 and TRBJ1-1, with D possibly TRBD1 on 5 matching bases. CDR3 length: 14 residues. CDR1 SGHRS and CDR2 YFSETQ come from the germline V gene. Trimming removed 4 bases at V and 0 bases at J, with 10 bases between.